The rows below give T cell receptor beta chains drawn from one sample of a study of cytomegalovirus exposure and HLA in healthy donors. TCRdb's table, derived via immunoSEQ multiplex PCR, lists solely in-frame clones and lacks some. The table shows 150,000 to 200,000 clones, with approximately 84% occurring only once. Sequences were obtained from PBMCs. The receptors were gathered from a male donor in good health and CMV-seropositive. CDR3s include the opening cysteine and the closing phenylalanine or tryptophan. A D gene is named only where the DNA matches it firmly. Clone size appears in some rows only: once, few, many, or a class for an expanded clone.

TRBV28,-,-,TRBJ2-7,TGTGCCAGCAGCCCCGGGGGACGCCACGAGCAGTACTTC,CASSPGGRHEQYF
TRBV5-1,TRBD2,-,TRBJ2-5,TGCGCCAGCAGCTCGCTTGCGGGAGGGCCTGGGGAGACCCAGTACTTC,CASSSLAGGPGETQYF
TRBV28,-,once,TRBJ2-7,TGTGCCAGCAGTTTAAAGGGCCAGGGGGGAGATTTC,CASSLKGQGGDF
TRBV9,-,-,TRBJ2-7,TGTGCCAGCAGCGTAGCTGGAGCGGCGAGCTCCTACGAGCAGTACTTC,CASSVAGAASSYEQYF
TRBV7-9,TRBD2,-,TRBJ2-5,TGTGCCAGCAGCTCACTAGCGGGAGGGGAGACCCAGTACTTC,CASSSLAGGETQYF
TRBV18,TRBD1,-,TRBJ2-2,TGTGCCAGCTCGACGACAGGGCTCACCGGGGAGCTGTTTTTT,CASSTTGLTGELFF
TRBV4-3,-,few,TRBJ1-3,TGCGCCAGCAGCCAAGATCGGAGCTCTGGAAACACCATATATTTT,CASSQDRSSGNTIYF
TRBV11-3,-,-,TRBJ2-3,TGTGCCAGCCTCCGGGGCGGGATGGAAACAGATACGCAGTATTTT,CASLRGGMETDTQYF
TRBV28,-,-,TRBJ2-7,TGTGCCAGCACCATCGGAGGACCGGTTGACGCAAACGAGCAGTACTTC,CASTIGGPVDANEQYF
TRBV28,TRBD2,-,TRBJ2-1,TGTGCCAGCAGTTTCCCTTCTCGGACTAGCGGGAGACTTAATGAGCAGTTCTTC,CASSFPSRTSGRLNEQFF
TRBV15,TRBD1,-,TRBJ1-5,TGTGCCACCAGCAGACTTGACAGGGGAAGTAATCAGCCCCAGCATTTT,CATSRLDRGSNQPQHF
TRBV9,TRBD2,-,TRBJ2-2,TGTGCCAGCAGCGTAGATCCAGCGGGAGGGCGCACCGGGGAGCTGTTTTTT,CASSVDPAGGRTGELFF
TRBV6-5,-,-,TRBJ2-3,TGTGCCAGCAGTTACGGGCAGATCACAGATACGCAGTATTTT,CASSYGQITDTQYF
TRBV7-9,TRBD1,-,TRBJ2-6,TGTGCCAGCAGCTTAGGGACAGGGAACTCTGGGGCCAACGTCCTGACTTTC,CASSLGTGNSGANVLTF
TRBV2,TRBD2,-,TRBJ2-3,TGTGCCAGCTTAAGCGGGGCTAGCACAGATACGCAGTATTTT,CASLSGASTDTQYF
TRBV9,-,-,TRBJ2-3,TGTGCCAGCAGCACCACTAGCACAGATACGCAGTATTTT,CASSTTSTDTQYF
TRBV6-1,-,-,TRBJ2-7,TGTGCCAGCAGTGACTCTCGAGTAAGCGAGCAGTACTTC,CASSDSRVSEQYF
TRBV6-5,TRBD2,-,TRBJ2-5,TGTGCCAGCAGCCACAGTAGCGGGATTGGCGAGACCCAGTACTTC,CASSHSSGIGETQYF
TRBV19,-,-,TRBJ1-1,TGTGCCAGTAAAGTCAGGGGTGGGACTGAAGCTTTCTTT,CASKVRGGTEAFF
TRBV28,TRBD2,-,TRBJ2-7,TGTGCCAGCAGTCAAGGGACTAGAAGCTACGAGCAGTACTTC,CASSQGTRSYEQYF
TRBV7-2,TRBD1,-,TRBJ2-7,TGTGCCAGCAGCGTAATGCAGGGGGCAGGAGGCTACGAGCAGTACTTC,CASSVMQGAGGYEQYF
TRBV4-2,-,-,TRBJ1-1,TGTGCCAGCAGCCAAGAGGGACACCAGAACACTGAAGCTTTCTTT,CASSQEGHQNTEAFF
TRBV7-9,-,-,TRBJ2-4,TGTGCCAGCAGCCAAAGTACCAACGGGGGAGAGGCCAAAAACATTCAGTACTTC,CASSQSTNGGEAKNIQYF
TRBV6-5,-,-,TRBJ2-7,TGTGCCAGCAGCCCCGGGACTTCCTCTTACGAGCAGTACTTC,CASSPGTSSYEQYF
TRBV11-2,TRBD2,-,TRBJ2-5,TGTGCCAGCAGCTTAGGCACTAGCGGGAGTAGGACCCAGTACTTC,CASSLGTSGSRTQYF
TRBV14,TRBD2,-,TRBJ2-7,TGTGCCAGCAGCCACACGGGAGGGGGGTACGAGCAGTACTTC,CASSHTGGGYEQYF
TRBV9,TRBD2,-,TRBJ2-1,TGTGCCAGCAGCGCCTTGCCGGGACTAGCGGGGAGTATAGATGAGCAGTTCTTC,CASSALPGLAGSIDEQFF
TRBV2,-,-,TRBJ2-7,TGTGCCAGCCTTGGAGGAGGGGGGGCGAATAGGCCACACGAGCAGTACTTC,CASLGGGGANRPHEQYF
TRBV5-6,TRBD1,-,TRBJ2-3,TGTGCCAGCAGCGGAGGACAGGGGTCGGATACGCAGTATTTT,CASSGGQGSDTQYF
TRBV30,-,-,TRBJ2-1,TGTGCCTGGAGTGTATCAATCACAGAGCAGTTCTTC,CAWSVSITEQFF
TRBV18,TRBD1,-,TRBJ1-3,TGTGCCAGCTCACCCTCGACAGGGGGCCCTGGAAACACCATATATTTT,CASSPSTGGPGNTIYF
TRBV5-1,-,-,TRBJ2-2,TGCGCCAGCAGCTTGAAGACAGGGAACACCGGGGAGCTGTTTTTT,CASSLKTGNTGELFF
TRBV11-2,TRBD2,few,TRBJ2-1,TGTGCCAGCAGCTCACCAACTAGCGGGGTCCCCAATGAGCAGTTCTTC,CASSSPTSGVPNEQFF
TRBV11-1,-,-,TRBJ2-1,TGTGCCAGCAGATCACAGGGTTATGAGCAGTTCTTC,CASRSQGYEQFF
TRBV5-4,TRBD2,once,TRBJ2-3,TGTGCCAGCAGTTCCGACCTCGGGACTAGCGCTATGTATTTT,CASSSDLGTSAMYF
TRBV27,TRBD2,-,TRBJ2-1,TGTGCCAGCAGTTTTAGGCGGGAGGGCCGGTGGGAGCAGTTCTTC,CASSFRREGRWEQFF
TRBV28,-,-,TRBJ1-4,TGTGCCAGCAGTTTAACACCCGTTAATGAAAAACTGTTTTTT,CASSLTPVNEKLFF
TRBV28,TRBD1,-,TRBJ1-2,TGTGCCAGCAGTCCCCGGACAGGGCTAAGATATGGCTACACCTTC,CASSPRTGLRYGYTF
TRBV25-1,-,-,TRBJ2-3,TGTGCCAGCAGTGCGCAGGGAACAGATACGCAGTATTTT,CASSAQGTDTQYF
TRBV10-3,-,-,TRBJ1-1,TGTGCCATCGGGCAGGGTGGTGAAGCTTTCTTT,CAIGQGGEAFF
TRBV10-3,TRBD1,once,TRBJ2-2,TGTGCCATCAATCCGGGACAGGGGGTCACCGGGGAGCTGTTTTTT,CAINPGQGVTGELFF
TRBV4-2,TRBD2,-,TRBJ2-1,TGTGCCAGCAGCTGGCTAGCGGGAGGGTACAATGAGCAGTTCTTC,CASSWLAGGYNEQFF